Shown below are 18 T cell receptor beta chains from a single sample sequenced in a study of OX40 agonist ivuxolimab in advanced cancers. Clones were sequenced by immunoSEQ multiplex PCR, and TCRdb holds only the in-frame ones, with some missing. Of 100,000 or so clones listed, 90% to 97% are singletons. The sample here was CD4+ or CD8+ T cells sorted from blood, taken in a trial of the OX40 agonist ivuxolimab. These receptors came from an adult with an advanced solid tumor such as melanoma, head and neck, liver or kidney cancer.

This chain links TRBV2 with TRBJ2-7; the match to TRBD1 covers 8 bases. CDR3 length: 15 residues. The V segment lost 4 bases and the J segment 2 bases; nucleotides outside the gene matches: 7. CDR1 is SNHLY and CDR2 is FYNNEI in the germline V gene. CDR3: CASSVSRGPTYEQYF. CDR3 nucleotide sequence: TGTGCCAGCAGTGTATCCAGGGGGCCCACCTACGAGCAGTACTTC.

This clone was detected only once. The genes are TRBV15 and TRBJ1-1; tentative D call: TRBD1 (6 bases). Germline V gene sequence: CDR1 LNHNV, CDR2 YYDKDF (reference sequence). Between the trimmed V and J ends, which lost 8 bases and 7 bases, there was a span of 14 bases. The CDR3 totals 12 residues. The CDR3 nucleotides read TGTGCCACCTCAGTGGGGGGCAATGAAGCTTTCTTT. It translates to CATSVGGNEAFF.

V is TRBV7-2 and J is TRBJ2-7, with D perhaps given as TRBD1 or TRBD2 (6 bases each). The V end was cut by 1 base, the J end by 3 bases, with 10 bases between. The CDR3 contains 14 residues. CDR1 and CDR2 from the germline V gene are SGHTA and FQGNSA. In DNA, the CDR3 is TGTGCCAGCAGCTTAGGCCGGGGGCTCTACGAGCAGTACTTC. This encodes CASSLGRGLYEQYF.

V gene TRBV28 combines with J gene TRBJ1-1, with D possibly matching TRBD1 (6 bases). The CDR3 loop spans 14 amino acids. Trimming cost V 3 bases and J 4 bases, with 12 bases left between them. Germline-derived CDR1 and CDR2 are MDHEN and SYDVKM. The chain's CDR3 is CASSFRGAPTEAFF. The CDR3 region has the DNA TGTGCCAGCAGTTTCCGGGGGGCGCCCACTGAAGCTTTCTTT.

This chain links TRBV19 with TRBJ2-7; D perhaps matches TRBD1 (5 bases). The CDR3 sequence is 18 residues long. Per germline, CDR1 LNHDA and CDR2 SQIVND (reference sequence). V was cut by 5 bases and J by 0 bases, with 23 bases left in between. The CDR3 is CASSVEIKTDKFSYEQYF. The CDR3 region has the DNA TGTGCCAGTAGTGTTGAAATCAAGACGGACAAGTTCTCCTACGAGCAGTACTTC.

This chain links TRBV13 with TRBJ2-7, with 14 positions matching TRBD2. The CDR3 is made up of 15 amino acids. V shed 5 bases and J 3 bases; nucleotides not matched to a gene: 3. Per the germline V gene, CDR1 is PRHDT and CDR2 is FYEKMQ (reference sequence). CDR3 region: CASSLGTSGGYEQYF. CDR3 coding DNA: TGTGCCAGCAGCCTTGGGACTAGCGGGGGCTACGAGCAGTACTTC.

The rearrangement joins TRBV27 to TRBJ1-3; 10 bases line up with TRBD1. The CDR3 sequence is 14 residues long. Germline trimming cut 5 bases from V and 2 bases from J; bases unmatched to any gene: 0. CDR1 MNHEY and CDR2 SMNVEV come from the germline V gene (reference sequence). The CDR3 is CASSDRGPGNTIYF. Here the CDR3 DNA reads TGTGCCAGCAGTGACAGGGGGCCTGGAAACACCATATATTTT.

The chain carries TRBV28 and TRBJ1-2, with a possible D match to TRBD1 (6 bases). V shed 5 bases and J shed 13 bases, with 14 bases lying between them. CDR3 length: 11 amino acids. Germline V gene lookup returns CDR1 MDHEN and CDR2 SYDVKM. CDR3 sequence (DNA): TGTGCCAGCAGTCCCGCGGACAGTCCCACCTTC. Encoded protein: CASSPADSPTF.

The rearrangement joins TRBV6-4 to TRBJ2-3, with D tentatively TRBD2 (7 bases). The CDR3 totals 15 residues. CDR1 MRHNA and CDR2 SNTAGT come from the germline V gene. V lost 4 bases and J lost 2, with 13 bases in between. CDR3 protein: CASSVGGAVTDTQYF. Written as DNA, the CDR3 is TGTGCCAGCAGTGTTGGGGGGGCCGTCACAGATACGCAGTATTTT.

This chain uses TRBV4-1 with TRBJ2-7; 8 bases are a match to TRBD2. The V and J ends lost 3 bases and 5 bases, in that order; junction bases with no gene match: 12. This CDR3 has 16 residues. Germline V gene sequence: CDR1 MGHRA, CDR2 YSYEKL. In DNA form, the CDR3 reads TGCGCCAGCAGCCACAACGGGGTAGCGGGAACAAACGAGCAGTACTTC. Amino acids: CASSHNGVAGTNEQYF.

The chain links TRBV7-9 to TRBJ2-1; D gene uncertain. Germline CDR1 SEHNR, CDR2 FQNEAQ (reference sequence). V was shortened by 3 bases and J by 9 bases, with 3 bases between the two germline ends. CDR3 length: 10 amino acids. The CDR3 spells CASSFLEQFF. The CDR3 DNA sequence: TGTGCCAGCAGCTTCCTTGAGCAGTTCTTC. The variable domain in full, with the rest retrieved from reference TRBV7-9 and TRBJ2-1, is DTGVSQNPRHKITKRGQNVTFRCDPISEHNRLYWYRQTLGQGPEFLTYFQNEAQLEKSRLLSDRFSAERPKGSFSTLEIQRTEQGDSAMYLCASSFLEQFFGPGTRLTVL.

For the CDR3, the DNA is TGTGCCAGCAGCTTAGGCGGGGAGGACGATGAGCAGTTCTTC. Its protein is CASSLGGEDDEQFF. The chain employs TRBV5-6 and TRBJ2-1; TRBD2 is a possible D gene (6 bases). CDR1 is SGHDT and CDR2 is YYEEEE in the germline V gene. The CDR3 runs 14 residues. The V and J ends lost 2 bases and 8 bases respectively, with 14 bases between them.

V is TRBV18 and J is TRBJ2-2; D gene ambiguous. This CDR3 contains 14 residues. With 2 bases removed from V and 2 bases from J, the gap between germline ends came to 6 bases. Germline V lookup: CDR1 KGHSH, CDR2 LQKENI. CDR3 in DNA: TGTGCCAGCTCACCAACAGTTAACACCGGGGAGCTGTTTTTT. Amino acid sequence: CASSPTVNTGELFF.

This chain links TRBV6-5 with TRBJ2-7; the match to TRBD1 covers 8 bases. The germline V gene has CDR1 MNHEY and CDR2 SVGAGI. The CDR3 runs 13 residues. After removal of 5 bases from V and 2 bases from J, the junction contained 2 bases not matched to a gene. The CDR3 DNA sequence: TGTGCCAGCAGTGTGGACAGGGCCTACGAGCAGTACTTC. Encoded protein: CASSVDRAYEQYF.

This chain joins TRBV4-3 and TRBJ1-2; TRBD1 agrees at 7 bases. The CDR3 contains 14 residues. Germline loops: CDR1 LGHNA, CDR2 YSLEER. Trimming cost V 4 bases and J 6 bases; bases outside gene matches: 8. The CDR3 coding sequence is TGCGCCAGCAGCCCCCGGGAAGGGGGCAATGGCTACACCTTC. As protein: CASSPREGGNGYTF.

V and J are TRBV10-3 and TRBJ2-7; D gene unclear. Germline lookup yields CDR1 ENHRY and CDR2 SYGVKD. The V gene lost 3 bases and the J gene lost 7 bases, with 16 bases spanning the gap. The CDR3 extends over 14 amino acids. The CDR3 loop reads CAISEGPVPEEQYF. The DNA for the CDR3 is TGTGCCATCAGTGAAGGGCCGGTGCCGGAAGAGCAGTACTTC.

This clone was counted only a few times. J is TRBJ1-1 and V is TRBV30; possibly TRBD1 for D (5 bases). Germline lookup yields CDR1 GTSNPN and CDR2 SVGIG (reference sequence). CDR3 length: 11 amino acids. Trimming removed 6 bases at V and 8 bases at J, with 13 bases between. The CDR3 coding sequence is TGTGCCTGTGTGTCGGGGGTCGAAGCTTTCTTT. Translating gives CACVSGVEAFF. The entire variable domain, with the rest obtained from reference TRBV30 and TRBJ1-1, is as follows: SQTIHQWPATLVQPVGSPLSLECTVEGTSNPNLYWYRQAAGRGLQLLFYSVGIGQISSEVPQNLSASRPQDRQFILSSKKLLLSDSGFYLCACVSGVEAFFGQGTRLTVV.

The genes are TRBV4-1 and TRBJ2-3; D is unclear. CDR1 and CDR2 (germline): MGHRA, YSYEKL. The V and J ends lost 0 bases and 0 bases respectively, with 13 bases between them. The CDR3 totals 17 residues. The CDR3 sequence is CASSQEWVVTSTDTQYF. The CDR3 region has the DNA TGCGCCAGCAGCCAAGAATGGGTAGTGACTAGCACAGATACGCAGTATTTT.